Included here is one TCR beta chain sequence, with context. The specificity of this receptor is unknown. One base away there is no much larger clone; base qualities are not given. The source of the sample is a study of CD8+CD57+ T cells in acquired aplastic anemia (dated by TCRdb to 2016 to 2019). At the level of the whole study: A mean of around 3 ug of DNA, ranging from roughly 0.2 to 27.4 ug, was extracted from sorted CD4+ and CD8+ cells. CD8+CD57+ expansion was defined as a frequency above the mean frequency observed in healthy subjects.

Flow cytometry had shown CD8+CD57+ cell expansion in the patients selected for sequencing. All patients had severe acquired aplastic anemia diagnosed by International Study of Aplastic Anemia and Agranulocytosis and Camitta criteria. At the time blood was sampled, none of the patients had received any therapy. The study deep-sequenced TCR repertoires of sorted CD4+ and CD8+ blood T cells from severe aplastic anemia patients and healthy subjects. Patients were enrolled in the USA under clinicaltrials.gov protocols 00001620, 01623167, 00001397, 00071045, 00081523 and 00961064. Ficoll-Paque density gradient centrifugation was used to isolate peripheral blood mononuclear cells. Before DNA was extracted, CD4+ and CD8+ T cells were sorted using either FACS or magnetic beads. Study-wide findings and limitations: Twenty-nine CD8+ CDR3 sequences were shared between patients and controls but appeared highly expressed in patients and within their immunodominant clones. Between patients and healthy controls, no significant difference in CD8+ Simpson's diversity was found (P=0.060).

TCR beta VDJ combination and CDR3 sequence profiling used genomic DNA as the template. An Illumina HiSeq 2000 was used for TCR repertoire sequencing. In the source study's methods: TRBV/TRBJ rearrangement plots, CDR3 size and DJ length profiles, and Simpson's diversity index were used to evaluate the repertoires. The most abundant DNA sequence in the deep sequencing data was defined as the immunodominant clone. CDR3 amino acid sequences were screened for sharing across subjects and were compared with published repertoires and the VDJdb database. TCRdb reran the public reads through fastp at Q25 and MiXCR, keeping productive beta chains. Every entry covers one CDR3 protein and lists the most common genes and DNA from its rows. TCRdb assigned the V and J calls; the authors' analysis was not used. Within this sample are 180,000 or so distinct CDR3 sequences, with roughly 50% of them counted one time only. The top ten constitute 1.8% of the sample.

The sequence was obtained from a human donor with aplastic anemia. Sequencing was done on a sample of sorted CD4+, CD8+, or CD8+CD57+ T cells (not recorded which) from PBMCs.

The CDR3 amino acid sequence is: CSAEGLNNQPQHF. The DNA reads TGCAGTGCGGAGGGACTGAATAATCAGCCCCAGCATTTT. The chain employs TRBV20-1 and TRBJ1-5, and possibly TRBD1, on 5 matching bases. The V and J ends are trimmed by 6 bases and 4 bases, leaving 13 bases between them. From the germline V gene (reference sequence), CDR1 is DFQATT and CDR2 is SNEGSKA. From the cysteine up to the phenylalanine, the CDR3 has a length of 13 residues. Only CDR3 DNA is held: 39 bases, read in frame from base 1.